The 5 T cell receptor beta chains below were found in one sample sequenced in a study of cytomegalovirus exposure and HLA in healthy donors (TCRdb year 2017). The library was made by the immunoSEQ multiplex PCR assay. The multiplex PCR relied on a mix of 60 forward primers for TCR Vbeta segments and 13 reverse primers for TCR Jbeta segments. TCRdb mirrors the immuneACCESS table, restricted to in-frame sequences. Some clones are absent from its copies; in checked studies, under half trace to an unresolved V gene, and the reason for the others is unknown. In all, the sample holds 150,000 to 200,000 clones, and around 82% of those were seen once. Of the sample, more than 5.5% is held by the ten largest clones. Sequenced material: PBMCs. These receptors were taken from a middle-aged man in good health and CMV-seronegative.

The gene calls are TRBV19 and TRBJ2-1, with TRBD1 identical over 8 bases. The V and J ends lost 5 bases and 13 bases, in that order; junction bases with no gene match: 19. The CDR3 length is 16 residues. In germline, CDR1 is LNHDA, CDR2 SQIVND (reference sequence). CDR3 amino acids: CASSRPWHRGVGFQFF. CDR3 nucleotide sequence: TGTGCCAGTAGTCGACCGTGGCACAGGGGGGTGGGTTTTCAGTTCTTC.

The genes are TRBV19 and TRBJ1-3; the D is unclear. V was clipped by 4 bases and J by 0 bases, with 10 bases between them. This CDR3 is built from 15 residues. Per the germline V gene, CDR1 is LNHDA and CDR2 is SQIVND (reference sequence). DNA of the CDR3: TGTGCCAGTAGTAGAGGACTGAGCTCTGGAAACACCATATATTTT. Translated, it gives CASSRGLSSGNTIYF.

The table lists this clone with a few counts. This chain uses TRBV4-3 with TRBJ1-1; D perhaps matches TRBD1 (5 bases). From germline, CDR1 is LGHNA and CDR2 YSLEER. This CDR3 spans 15 amino acids. V lost 1 base to trimming and J lost 5 bases, with 14 bases between them. The CDR3 spells CASSQGGVVGTEAFF. In DNA form, the CDR3 reads TGCGCCAGCAGCCAAGGGGGGGTCGTGGGAACTGAAGCTTTCTTT.

The chain has TRBV15 and TRBJ2-3, with 10 bases that match TRBD1. V lost 2 bases to trimming and J lost 6 bases; unmatched junction nucleotides: 8. CDR1 LNHNV and CDR2 YYDKDF come from the germline V gene (reference sequence). The CDR3 spans 16 residues. This CDR3 is CATSRSRGQGFDTQYF. The CDR3 DNA reads as TGTGCCACCAGCAGAAGTCGGGGACAGGGGTTTGATACGCAGTATTTT.

The rearrangement links TRBV5-6 to TRBJ1-3, with D unresolved. CDR1 is SGHDT and CDR2 is YYEEEE in the germline V gene. Trimming cost V 1 base and J 8 bases, with 10 bases left between them. CDR3 length: 13 residues. CDR3 DNA: TGTGCCAGCAGCTTGATGACATGGCACACCATATATTTT. Translation: CASSLMTWHTIYF.